This TCR beta chain derives from a study of control samples from healthy donors and cancer patients. The CDR3 covers 11 residues. Trimming removed 7 bases at V and 7 bases at J, with 10 bases between. The table came from immunoSEQ multiplex PCR; TCRdb's copy has only in-frame clones and leaves some out. The table has around 68,000 clones, 83% seen once; the top ten hold approximately 14%. The sequencing sample was made of blood. The TCR comes from a man aged 55-75 years in good health. The chain is built from TRBV12-3 or TRBV12-4 and TRBJ1-1, with D possibly matching TRBD1 (5 bases). The DNA of the CDR3 is TGTGCCAGCACCCGGGACCGTGAAGCTTTCTTT. It translates to CASTRDREAFF.